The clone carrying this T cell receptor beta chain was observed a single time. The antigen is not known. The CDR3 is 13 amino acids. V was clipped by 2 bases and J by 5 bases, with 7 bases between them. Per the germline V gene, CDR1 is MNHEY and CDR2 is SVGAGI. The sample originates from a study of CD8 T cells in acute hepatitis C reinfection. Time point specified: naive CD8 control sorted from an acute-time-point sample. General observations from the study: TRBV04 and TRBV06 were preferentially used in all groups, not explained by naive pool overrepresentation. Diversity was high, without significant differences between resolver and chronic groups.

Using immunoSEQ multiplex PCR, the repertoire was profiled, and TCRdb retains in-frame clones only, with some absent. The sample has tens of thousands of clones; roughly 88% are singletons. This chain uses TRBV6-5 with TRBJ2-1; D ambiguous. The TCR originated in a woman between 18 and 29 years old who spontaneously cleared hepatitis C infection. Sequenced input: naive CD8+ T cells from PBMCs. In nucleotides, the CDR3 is TGTGCCAGCAGTTACCCTGGGAACAATGAGCAGTTCTTC. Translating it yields CASSYPGNNEQFF.